The 25 T cell receptor beta chains presented below share a single source sample, sequenced in a study of T cells in Graves' hyperthyroidism and ophthalmopathy. What was amplified from RNA transcripts were TCR beta CDR3 regions. The HTBI primer set served for first-round RT-PCR of the TCR CDR3. TCRdb reprocessed the multiplex PCR reads via MiXCR and lists one record per CDR3 protein. The data show 300,000 to 400,000 distinct CDR3 sequences, with about 15% seen just once and 9.5% to 12% held by the top ten. Sequencing was carried out using blood. These receptors came from a woman aged 60-75 years with Graves' hyperthyroidism.

This clonotype was seen many times. The chain has TRBV5-1 and TRBJ2-1; D is perhaps TRBD2 (6 bases). Deletions cut 5 bases from V and 4 bases from J, with 16 bases between. Germline CDR1 SGHRS, CDR2 YFSETQ. This CDR3 region has 15 residues. CDR3 amino acids: CASSIGDFPYNEQFF. CDR3 nucleotides: TGCGCCAGCAGTATAGGGGACTTCCCTTACAATGAGCAGTTCTTC.

The sample holds many counts of this clonotype. V is TRBV28 and J is TRBJ2-3; D not resolved. Trimming stripped 5 bases from V and 0 bases from J, with 9 bases between. In germline, CDR1 is MDHEN, CDR2 SYDVKM. The CDR3 totals 14 residues. The CDR3 region has the DNA TGTGCCAGCAGTCCAAGTAGGAGCACAGATACGCAGTATTTT. Translated, it gives CASSPSRSTDTQYF. Supplemented by reference TRBV28 and TRBJ2-3, the full variable domain reads DVKVTQSSRYLVKRTGEKVFLECVQDMDHENMFWYRQDPGLGLRLIYFSYDVKMKEKGDIPEGYSVSREKKERFSLILESASTNQTSMYLCASSPSRSTDTQYFGPGTRLTVL.

This clonotype was seen a few times. The V gene is TRBV20-1, the J gene TRBJ1-3, with D maybe TRBD1 (5 bases). CDR3 size: 14 residues. The ends were cut back, 2 bases at V and 4 bases at J, with 12 bases in the middle. Per germline, CDR1 DFQATT and CDR2 SNEGSKA (reference sequence). This chain's CDR3 is CSARKQGSGNTIYF. CDR3 in DNA: TGCAGTGCTAGAAAGCAGGGTTCAGGAAACACCATATATTTT.

About this clonotype itself: A read error may be the cause here, since a much bigger clone is one base away. V and J are TRBV12-3 or TRBV12-4 and TRBJ2-3, with 12 bases aligning to TRBD2. The CDR3 spans 17 residues. CDR3 residues: CASSSGTSGWGTDTRYF. CDR3 bases: TGTGCCAGCAGTTCCGGGACTAGCGGGTGGGGCACAGATACGCGGTATTTT.

This clonotype was detected ten times or more. The chain links TRBV2 to TRBJ2-5, with 7 bases lining up with TRBD1. Germline assignment: CDR1 SNHLY and CDR2 FYNNEI. The CDR3 is 14 residues long. The J segment lost 3 bases and the V segment lost 6 bases, leaving 7 bases of the junction unmatched. The CDR3 sequence is CASSLRGGEETQYF. The CDR3 coding sequence is TGTGCCAGCAGCCTGCGAGGGGGCGAAGAGACCCAGTACTTC. Full variable domain (outside the CDR3, taken from reference TRBV2 and TRBJ2-5): EPEVTQTPSHQVTQMGQEVILRCVPISNHLYFYWYRQILGQKVEFLVSFYNNEISEKSEIFDDQFSVERPDGSNFTLKIRSTKLEDSAMYFCASSLRGGEETQYFGPGTRLLVL.

This clonotype has a count of ten or more. The gene calls are TRBV24-1 and TRBJ1-4; D unresolved. Germline values: CDR1 KGHDR, CDR2 SFDVKD. V was trimmed by 2 bases and J by 11 bases, leaving 11 bases between them. CDR3 length: 13 amino acids. The CDR3, as DNA: TGTGCCACCAGTGATTCGGACCGCCTCAAACTGTTTTTT. Its protein product is CATSDSDRLKLFF.

The chain links TRBV20-1 to TRBJ1-3, with a possible D match to TRBD1 (6 bases). With 0 bases removed from V and 0 bases from J, the gap between germline ends came to 12 bases. This CDR3 is built from 16 residues. Germline lookup yields CDR1 DFQATT and CDR2 SNEGSKA (reference sequence). The CDR3 protein is CSARDPQQGSGNTIYF. The CDR3 nucleotides are TGCAGTGCTAGAGATCCTCAACAGGGCTCTGGAAACACCATATATTTT.

This clonotype was observed at least ten times. The rearrangement uses TRBV20-1 and TRBJ1-5; D is unclear. CDR3 length: 15 residues. CDR1 is DFQATT and CDR2 is SNEGSKA in the germline V gene (reference sequence). V lost 0 bases and J lost 1, with 10 bases in between. The CDR3: CSARDMGRSNQPQHF. The CDR3 region has the DNA TGCAGTGCTAGAGATATGGGGAGGAGCAATCAGCCCCAGCATTTT.

This clonotype was detected many times. The chain has TRBV7-9 and TRBJ2-5, with D possibly called TRBD1 or TRBD2 (5 bases each). Trimming left V 4 bases short and J 2 bases short, with 8 bases between. Germline values: CDR1 SEHNR, CDR2 FQNEAQ (reference sequence). The CDR3 length is 13 residues. Here the CDR3 DNA reads TGTGCCAGCAGCTGGGGACGGCAAGAGACCCAGTACTTC. Amino acids: CASSWGRQETQYF.

The chain recombines TRBV24-1 with TRBJ2-3, with 8 bases lining up with TRBD2. The CDR3 runs 18 residues. In germline, CDR1 is KGHDR, CDR2 SFDVKD. Trimming took 0 bases from V and 4 from J; bases not matched to a gene: 11. In DNA form, the CDR3 reads TGTGCCACCAGTGATTTGCGATCGAGCGGGAGAGTCGCAGATACGCAGTATTTT. Its protein is CATSDLRSSGRVADTQYF.

The CDR3 loop reads CASSQGTNGIQYF. CDR3 in DNA: TGCGCCAGCAGCCAAGGGACTAACGGCATTCAGTACTTC. This chain uses TRBV4-1 with TRBJ2-4, with TRBD2 as a possible D gene (6 bases). CDR1 MGHRA and CDR2 YSYEKL come from the germline V gene. The V end lost 1 base, the J end lost 9 bases, and 10 bases lay between the germline ends. The CDR3 is made up of 13 amino acids.

This clonotype has at least ten counts. The gene calls are TRBV18 and TRBJ2-7; TRBD2 agrees at 9 bases. J gave up 2 bases and V 3 bases, and 5 bases lay outside the gene matches. This CDR3 has 15 amino acids. Per the germline V gene, CDR1 is KGHSH and CDR2 is LQKENI. The CDR3 DNA sequence: TGTGCCAGCTCACCTACTCTAGCGGGAACCTACGAGCAGTACTTC. Amino acid sequence: CASSPTLAGTYEQYF.

V gene TRBV7-9 combines with J gene TRBJ1-5, with D maybe TRBD1 (6 bases). Trimming stripped 1 base from V and 11 bases from J, with 24 bases between. Germline values: CDR1 SEHNR, CDR2 FQNEAQ (reference sequence). The CDR3 extends over 17 amino acids. Here the CDR3 reads CASSLGSDGRGKVAQHF. The DNA for the CDR3 is TGTGCCAGCAGCTTAGGGTCGGATGGGAGGGGGAAAGTGGCCCAGCATTTT.

This clonotype was counted at least ten times. This chain links TRBV11-3 with TRBJ2-3; 11 bases match TRBD2. The V and J ends lost 1 base and 10 bases, in that order; junction bases with no gene match: 4. The CDR3 sequence is 14 residues long. Looked up from germline, CDR1 is SGHNT and CDR2 is YENEEA. CDR3 nucleotides: TGTGCCAGCAGCTTAGGACTAGCGGGGAGGTCGCAGTATTTT. As protein: CASSLGLAGRSQYF. Complete variable domain (other parts from reference TRBV11-3 and TRBJ2-3): EAGVVQSPRYKIIEKKQPVAFWCNPISGHNTLYWYLQNLGQGPELLIRYENEEAVDDSQLPKDRFSAERLKGVDSTLKIQPAELGDSAVYLCASSLGLAGRSQYFGPGTRLTVL.

This clonotype was detected many times. This chain joins TRBV5-5 and TRBJ2-1; TRBD2 might be the D (5 bases). This CDR3 spans 14 amino acids. Per germline, CDR1 SGHKS and CDR2 YYEKEE (reference sequence). V shed 1 base and J shed 7 bases, with 12 bases lying between them. The CDR3 region is CASSLSGSQNEQFF. In nucleotides, the CDR3 is TGTGCCAGCAGCTTGTCGGGATCCCAAAATGAGCAGTTCTTC.

This clonotype was recorded at least ten times. The V gene is TRBV14, the J gene TRBJ2-3; perhaps TRBD2 as D (5 bases). The CDR3 is made up of 13 amino acids. Between the trimmed V and J ends, which lost 4 bases and 6 bases, there was a span of 11 bases. Per germline, CDR1 SGHDN and CDR2 FVKESK. CDR3 in DNA: TGTGCCAGCAGCCGGGAGAGTTCCGATACGCAGTATTTT. Amino acid sequence: CASSRESSDTQYF.

This clonotype was counted ten times or more. CDR3 DNA: TGTGCCAGCAGCGTAGGGGGGTTCTTCACCGGGGAGCTGTTTTTT. It encodes CASSVGGFFTGELFF. This chain uses TRBV9 with TRBJ2-2; tentatively, D is TRBD1 or TRBD2 (5 bases each). Trimming pared 0 bases from V and 4 bases from J, leaving 10 bases between. CDR3 size: 15 residues. The germline V gene encodes CDR1 SGDLS and CDR2 YYNGEE.

This clonotype has ten or more counts. The J gene is TRBJ2-3, the V gene TRBV19, with D unresolved. This CDR3 has 14 residues. The ends were cut back, 5 bases at V and 2 bases at J, with 11 bases in the middle. Looked up from germline, CDR1 is LNHDA and CDR2 is SQIVND (reference sequence). The CDR3 spells CASSLSRHTDTQYF. CDR3 nucleotides: TGTGCCAGTAGTTTGAGCAGACACACAGATACGCAGTATTTT.

This clonotype was counted at least ten times. The rearrangement uses TRBV20-1 and TRBJ2-3; D not certain. Germline V gives CDR1 DFQATT, CDR2 SNEGSKA (reference sequence). V shed 5 bases and J shed 1 base, with 7 bases lying between them. There are 12 residues in the CDR3. The CDR3, as DNA: TGCAGTGCTCAACGGGGCACAGATACGCAGTATTTT. It translates to CSAQRGTDTQYF.

This clonotype was recorded at least ten times. The chain has TRBV3-1 and TRBJ2-7; D remains ambiguous. The CDR3 sequence is 13 residues long. V was shortened by 0 bases and J by 4 bases, with 7 bases between the two germline ends. In germline, CDR1 is LGHDT, CDR2 YNNKEL (reference sequence). CDR3 protein: CASSQDYGYEQYF. In DNA form, the CDR3 reads TGTGCCAGCAGCCAAGATTATGGGTACGAGCAGTACTTC.

The chain has TRBV6-1 and TRBJ2-1; 12 positions match TRBD2. This CDR3 region has 15 residues. Germline trimming cut 5 bases from V and 7 bases from J; bases unmatched to any gene: 6. Germline assignment: CDR1 MNHNS and CDR2 SASEGT. In DNA, the CDR3 is TGTGCCAGCAGTCCAGCTAGCGGGAGGGCTAATGAGCAGTTCTTC. The encoded protein is CASSPASGRANEQFF.

V gene TRBV6-1 combines with J gene TRBJ1-2, with D possibly being TRBD1 (6 bases). Germline CDR1 MNHNS, CDR2 SASEGT. V lost 6 bases to trimming and J lost 1 base, with 15 bases between them. This CDR3 comprises 15 residues. The CDR3 DNA follows: TGTGCCAGCAGGGGAACAGGGACCAATAACTATGGCTACACCTTC. It codes for CASRGTGTNNYGYTF.

This clonotype was seen at least ten times. The rearrangement uses TRBV11-2 and TRBJ1-2; D is undetermined. Trimming cost V 2 bases and J 4 bases, with 11 bases left between them. The CDR3 runs to 14 residues. CDR1 and CDR2 from the germline V gene are SGHAT and FQNNGV. CDR3 amino acids: CASSLSAWSYGYTF. In nucleotides, the CDR3 is TGTGCCAGCAGCTTAAGTGCCTGGAGCTATGGCTACACCTTC.

This clonotype has just a few counts. V gene TRBV6-1 combines with J gene TRBJ2-7; D uncertain. Germline CDR1 reads MNHNS; CDR2 reads SASEGT. This CDR3 is built from 15 residues. Trimming removed 5 bases from V and 4 bases from J, with 18 bases in between. The CDR3 DNA reads TGTGCCAGCAGTTCCCCCCCTTTGGGAAGTTACGAGCAGTACTTC. It yields the protein CASSSPPLGSYEQYF.

Ten or more counts support this clonotype. The chain recombines TRBV11-3 with TRBJ2-7; D perhaps matches TRBD2 (6 bases). The V end lost 5 bases, the J end lost 8 bases, and 19 bases lay between the germline ends. This CDR3 is built from 14 residues. Germline loops: CDR1 SGHNT, CDR2 YENEEA. CDR3 sequence (DNA): TGTGCCAGCAGCCGACCGGACGGGAGCGGAAAGCAGTACTTC. This codes for CASSRPDGSGKQYF.